What follows is one TCR beta chain and its context. A much larger clone sits a single nucleotide away, making a read error possible. The data were obtained in a study of glioma-infiltrating T cells. Germline values: CDR1 SNHLY, CDR2 FYNNEI. Trimming removed 5 bases from V and 4 bases from J, with 8 bases in between. The CDR3 is 12 amino acids. Amplification of TCR alpha and beta CDR3 regions from RNA used iRepertoire nested multiplex PCR. TCRdb recomputed calls from the multiplex PCR reads with MiXCR, one row per CDR3 protein. The sample lists under 200,000 distinct CDR3 sequences; around 40% were seen once.

The sequence derives from a human donor with low-grade glioma or glioblastoma, undergoing nonglioma brain surgery, or in good health (not recorded which). V and J are TRBV2 and TRBJ1-2; D uncertain. The sample was glioma tissue, nonneoplastic brain tissue, or PBMCs (not recorded which). The CDR3 sequence: CASSQTLYGYTF. The DNA of the CDR3 is TGTGCCAGCAGTCAGACACTCTATGGCTACACCTTC. Variable domain in full (rest from reference TRBV2 and TRBJ1-2): EPEVTQTPSHQVTQMGQEVILRCVPISNHLYFYWYRQILGQKVEFLVSFYNNEISEKSEIFDDQFSVERPDGSNFTLKIRSTKLEDSAMYFCASSQTLYGYTFGSGTRLTVV.